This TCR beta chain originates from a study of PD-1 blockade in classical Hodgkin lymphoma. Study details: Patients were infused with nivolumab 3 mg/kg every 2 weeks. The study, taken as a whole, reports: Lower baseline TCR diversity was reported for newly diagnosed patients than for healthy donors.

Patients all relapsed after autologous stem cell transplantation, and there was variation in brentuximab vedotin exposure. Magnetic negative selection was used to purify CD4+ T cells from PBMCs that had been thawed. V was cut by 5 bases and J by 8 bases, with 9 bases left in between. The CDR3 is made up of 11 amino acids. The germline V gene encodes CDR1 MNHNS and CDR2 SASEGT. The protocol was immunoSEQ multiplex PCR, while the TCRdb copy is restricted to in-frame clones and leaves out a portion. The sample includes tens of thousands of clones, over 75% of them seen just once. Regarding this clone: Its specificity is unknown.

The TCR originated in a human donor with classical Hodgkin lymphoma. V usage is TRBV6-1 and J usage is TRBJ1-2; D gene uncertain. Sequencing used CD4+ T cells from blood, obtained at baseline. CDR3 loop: CASSPDVGYTF. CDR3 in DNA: TGTGCCAGCAGTCCAGACGTGGGCTACACCTTC.